This TCR beta chain stems from a study of T cell responses to AZD1222 COVID-19 vaccine. Using immunoSEQ multiplex PCR, the repertoire was profiled, and TCRdb retains in-frame clones only, with some absent. The table has fewer than 120,000 clones, 81% seen once. With respect to this clone: Its target is unknown.

General study points: Targeting of unmutated variant regions was reportedly seen in nearly half of spike-specific TCRs. Donors, mostly white British, included more females; clonal diversity was possibly underestimated.

V trimming: 6 bases; J trimming: 10 bases; junction bases outside the gene matches: 15. The germline CDR1 and CDR2 sequences are MNHEY and SMNVEV (reference sequence). The length of the CDR3 is 15 residues. This TCR came from an adult in good health. The V gene is TRBV27, the J gene TRBJ1-1, with 9 bases that match TRBD1. Sequencing was performed on peripheral blood, taken on day 0 of AZD1222 vaccination. As DNA, the CDR3 is TGTGCCAGCAGACCACAGGGGGCGAACATGCGCGGAGCTTTCTTT. Protein sequence: CASRPQGANMRGAFF.